The clone carrying this TCR beta chain was seen just once. Trimming removed 0 bases from V and 3 bases from J; junction bases left unmatched: 4. Germline V gene lookup returns CDR1 SGHRS and CDR2 YFSETQ. The CDR3 loop spans 15 amino acids. Only in-frame clones appear in the TCRdb table, and some are missing; sequencing was by immunoSEQ multiplex PCR. The data show 100,000 or so clones, roughly nine tenths seen once. The sample belongs to a study of PD-L1 blockade in urothelial cancer. The specimen was PBMCs, collected around atezolizumab (anti-PD-L1) treatment. This chain joins TRBV5-1 and TRBJ2-5; TRBD2 matches at 8 bases. This receptor was taken from an elderly woman with urothelial cancer. This chain's CDR3 is CASSLGEAGEETQYF. CDR3 nucleotide sequence: TGCGCCAGCAGCTTGGGTGAAGCGGGAGAAGAGACCCAGTACTTC.